This TCR beta chain was observed in a study of control samples from healthy donors and cancer patients. Germline lookup yields CDR1 SEHNR and CDR2 FQNEAQ (reference sequence). Trimming took 4 bases from V and 7 from J, leaving 13 bases between them. The CDR3 is made up of 13 amino acids. Generated by immunoSEQ multiplex PCR, the TCRdb table keeps only in-frame clones and is missing some. Among 120,000 or so clones listed, about 95% were seen once. The chain joins TRBV7-9 to TRBJ1-2; TRBD1 might be the D (5 bases). The specimen sequenced was blood. This TCR derives from a man aged 30 to 45 in good health. The CDR3 region has the DNA TGTGCCAGCAGCTCGGGGGAGGGGTCTGGCTACACCTTC. This sequence encodes CASSSGEGSGYTF.